Each of the 30 T cell receptor beta chains below was sequenced from the same sample in a study of Ad26.COV2.S vaccination and SARS-CoV-2 variants. Profiling relied on immunoSEQ multiplex PCR, and the TCRdb table lists in-frame clones only, not all of them. The data hold around 310,000 clones, with approximately 87% observed a single time. The treatment was: 19 received Ad26.COV2.S at low or high dose, single or two shots; roughly 5 received placebo; per-sample allocation not given. Each sample was drawn 63 days after the first injection (of vaccine or placebo). The sequences come from peripheral blood, collected in a trial of Ad26.COV2.S vaccine versus placebo. The receptors shown here come from a person aged 18 to 59 who received the Ad26.COV2.S COVID-19 vaccine or a placebo.

The rearrangement uses TRBV6-6 and TRBJ1-2; no definite D call. The CDR3 contains 15 residues. Germline CDR1 and CDR2: MNHNY and SVGAGI (reference sequence). V was pared by 2 bases and J by 3 bases, with 13 bases between. For the CDR3, the DNA is TGTGCCAGCAGTTACGGTTCGATCAAGGACTATGGCTACACCTTC. Amino acids: CASSYGSIKDYGYTF.

The V and J genes are TRBV6-6 and TRBJ2-7; D gene uncertain. Germline CDR1 is MNHNY and CDR2 is SVGAGI (reference sequence). This CDR3 contains 17 residues. V was pared by 5 bases and J by 5 bases, with 25 bases between. CDR3 nucleotide sequence: TGTGCCAGCAGTCAACTCACCTACCGGACGGAGATCGACGAGCAGTACGTC. The encoded protein is CASSQLTYRTEIDEQYV.

The CDR3 sequence: CASQGGGNTIYF. CDR3 DNA: TGTGCCAGCCAAGGTGGTGGAAACACCATATATTTT. The rearrangement uses TRBV5-4 and TRBJ1-3; D is uncertain. The germline V gene has CDR1 SGHNT and CDR2 YYREEE (reference sequence). V was clipped by 7 bases and J by 3 bases, with 8 bases between them. The CDR3 contains 12 residues.

This chain uses TRBV18 with TRBJ1-3; unclear D gene. CDR1 is KGHSH, CDR2 LQKENI, per germline. This CDR3 has 15 amino acids. Trimming cost V 1 base and J 8 bases, with 15 bases left between them. The DNA of the CDR3 is TGTGCCAGCTCACCACTTAGTCACAACCTTGACACCATATATTTT. Its protein is CASSPLSHNLDTIYF. The whole variable domain, remainder taken from reference TRBV18 and TRBJ1-3, is NAGVMQNPRHLVRRRGQEARLRCSPMKGHSHVYWYRQLPEEGLKFMVYLQKENIIDESGMPKERFSAEFPKEGPSILRIQQVVRGDSAAYFCASSPLSHNLDTIYFGEGSWLTVV.

The chain combines TRBV28 with TRBJ1-1, with D maybe TRBD1 (6 bases). The CDR3 runs to 13 residues. V shed 8 bases and J shed 6 bases, with 16 bases lying between them. In germline, CDR1 is MDHEN, CDR2 SYDVKM. CDR3 loop: CASGYGGTSEAFF. Written as DNA, the CDR3 is TGTGCCAGCGGTTATGGGGGCACCTCTGAAGCTTTCTTT.

The CDR3 loop is CASSYTPGALSGNTIYF. The CDR3 DNA is TGTGCCAGCAGCTACACCCCAGGGGCCCTCTCTGGAAACACCATATATTTT. The chain employs TRBV7-9 and TRBJ1-3, with a weak D call TRBD1 (6 bases). Germline values: CDR1 SEHNR, CDR2 FQNEAQ (reference sequence). The CDR3 has 17 amino acids. V was clipped by 4 bases and J by 0 bases, with 16 bases between them.

The rearrangement uses TRBV27 and TRBJ2-3; tentative D call: TRBD1 (6 bases). The CDR3 is made up of 12 amino acids. CDR1 is MNHEY, CDR2 SMNVEV, per germline (reference sequence). The V gene lost 6 bases and the J gene lost 6 bases, with 10 bases spanning the gap. The CDR3 DNA reads as TGTGCCAGCAGCCACAGGGCGGATACGCAGTATTTT. It encodes CASSHRADTQYF.

The V call is TRBV10-2, the J call TRBJ2-3, with 10 bases aligning to TRBD2. The CDR3 totals 15 residues. V dropped 7 bases and J dropped 0; count of bases not matched to a gene: 4. Germline V gene sequence: CDR1 WSHSY, CDR2 SAAADI. CDR3 DNA sequence: TGCGCCAGCATAGCGGGGGGCCCTAGCACAGATACGCAGTATTTT. As protein: CASIAGGPSTDTQYF.

V gene TRBV5-5 combines with J gene TRBJ1-5; D is unresolved. Germline assignment: CDR1 SGHKS and CDR2 YYEKEE (reference sequence). Between the trimmed V and J ends, which lost 0 bases and 1 base, there was a span of 8 bases. The CDR3 is made up of 15 amino acids. The CDR3 nucleotides are TGTGCCAGCAGCTTGGTACCAGCGAGCAATCAGCCCCAGCATTTT. Translating gives CASSLVPASNQPQHF. Complete variable domain (other parts from reference TRBV5-5 and TRBJ1-5): DAGVTQSPTHLIKTRGQQVTLRCSPISGHKSVSWYQQVLGQGPQFIFQYYEKEERGRGNFPDRFSARQFPNYSSELNVNALLLGDSALYLCASSLVPASNQPQHFGDGTRLSIL.

This clone was observed a single time. The V and J genes are TRBV3-1 (or the pseudogene TRBV3-2) and TRBJ1-2; 8 nucleotides align to TRBD1. V trimming: 7 bases; J trimming: 2 bases; junction bases outside the gene matches: 9. Per germline, CDR1 LGHDT and CDR2 YNNKEL (reference sequence). The CDR3 sequence is 15 residues long. CDR3 sequence reads: CASTQGALGNYGYTF. The CDR3 DNA is TGTGCCAGCACCCAGGGGGCCCTTGGCAACTATGGCTACACCTTC.

The chain recombines TRBV6-5 with TRBJ1-4; no reliable D call. V dropped 6 bases and J dropped 5 bases, with 16 bases sitting between them. Germline V gene data show CDR1 as MNHEY and CDR2 as SVGAGI. The length of the CDR3 is 15 residues. The CDR3 reads CASSPGKASNEKLFF. CDR3 in DNA: TGTGCCAGCAGCCCAGGAAAGGCGTCGAATGAAAAACTGTTTTTT.

The rearrangement uses TRBV4-3 and TRBJ2-1, with D perhaps matching TRBD2 (5 bases). The CDR3 has 16 residues. In germline, CDR1 is LGHNA, CDR2 YSLEER. The V end was cut by 0 bases, the J end by 2 bases, with 11 bases between. The DNA for the CDR3 is TGCGCCAGCAGCCAAGATTCCCGGGGTCCCTACAATGAGCAGTTCTTC. This sequence encodes CASSQDSRGPYNEQFF.

The chain links TRBV2 to TRBJ2-5, with 9 bases lining up with TRBD1. The CDR3 contains 16 residues. Trimming took 2 bases from V and 1 from J; bases not matched to a gene: 5. Germline V CDR1 and CDR2: SNHLY, FYNNEI. CDR3 amino acids: CASSESLGQGQETQYF. As DNA, the CDR3 is TGTGCCAGCAGTGAATCCTTGGGACAGGGCCAAGAGACCCAGTACTTC.

The V and J genes are TRBV27 and TRBJ1-5, with D possibly matching TRBD1 (5 bases). V was pared by 6 bases and J by 9 bases, with 18 bases between. Germline CDR1 is MNHEY and CDR2 is SMNVEV (reference sequence). This CDR3 is 14 amino acids long. DNA for the CDR3: TGTGCCAGCAGGGACGGGACTAAATTGTGGCCCCAGCATTTT. Amino acid sequence: CASRDGTKLWPQHF.

The chain employs TRBV11-2 and TRBJ2-1, with 10 bases that match TRBD2. This CDR3 is built from 16 residues. CDR1 and CDR2 (germline): SGHAT, FQNNGV. After removal of 4 bases from V and 4 bases from J, the junction contained 7 bases not matched to a gene. CDR3 sequence (DNA): TGTGCCAGCAGCTCCTATACTAGCGGGACGTACAATGAGCAGTTCTTC. Amino acid sequence: CASSSYTSGTYNEQFF. Filled out from reference TRBV11-2 and TRBJ2-1, the complete variable domain reads EAGVAQSPRYKIIEKRQSVAFWCNPISGHATLYWYQQILGQGPKLLIQFQNNGVVDDSQLPKDRFSAERLKGVDSTLKIQPAKLEDSAVYLCASSSYTSGTYNEQFFGPGTRLTVL.

J is TRBJ1-5 and V is TRBV28, with TRBD1 matching 7 bases. CDR1 MDHEN and CDR2 SYDVKM come from the germline V gene. The CDR3 contains 19 residues. V trimming: 1 base; J trimming: 0 bases; junction bases outside the gene matches: 12. The CDR3 DNA sequence: TGTGCCAGCAGTTTATTCCTCACACGGGACAGCCATAGCAATCAGCCCCAGCATTTT. This gives the protein CASSLFLTRDSHSNQPQHF. Looking up the rest from reference TRBV28 and TRBJ1-5 gives the full variable domain: DVKVTQSSRYLVKRTGEKVFLECVQDMDHENMFWYRQDPGLGLRLIYFSYDVKMKEKGDIPEGYSVSREKKERFSLILESASTNQTSMYLCASSLFLTRDSHSNQPQHFGDGTRLSIL.

This chain connects TRBV7-8 to TRBJ2-5; a weak D match, TRBD2 (6 bases). CDR1 is SGHVS, CDR2 FQNEAQ, per germline. This CDR3 region has 17 residues. Trimming left V 4 bases short and J 7 bases short, with 25 bases between. The CDR3 nucleotides are TGTGCCAGCAGCTCTGGAGGGATACTCTCAATGGGCGGGACCCAGTACTTC. Translation gives CASSSGGILSMGGTQYF.

The chain employs TRBV5-1 and TRBJ1-1; the D gene is possibly TRBD1 (6 bases). Germline V gene lookup returns CDR1 SGHRS and CDR2 YFSETQ. This CDR3 spans 15 amino acids. Trimming removed 4 bases from V and 1 base from J, with 14 bases in between. CDR3 residues: CASSAGAAGNTEAFF. DNA of the CDR3: TGCGCCAGCAGCGCGGGGGCGGCAGGGAACACTGAAGCTTTCTTT.

This sequence joins TRBV7-2 and TRBJ1-2; no clear D gene. Germline values: CDR1 SGHTA, CDR2 FQGNSA. The CDR3 is 9 residues long. The germline V and J ends were trimmed by 5 bases and 11 bases, with 6 bases remaining between them. DNA of the CDR3: TGTGCCAGCAGCCCAGGTTACACCTTC. This codes for CASSPGYTF. Based on the CDR3 plus reference TRBV7-2 and TRBJ1-2, the full variable domain is GAGVSQSPSNKVTEKGKDVELRCDPISGHTALYWYRQSLGQGLEFLIYFQGNSAPDKSGLPSDRFSAERTGGSVSTLTIQRTQQEDSAVYLCASSPGYTFGSGTRLTVV.

The chain combines TRBV4-1 with TRBJ2-7; TRBD2 aligns across 9 bases. With 1 base clipped from V and 4 bases from J, the junction kept 5 bases outside the gene matches. The CDR3 runs to 15 residues. Germline CDR1 is MGHRA and CDR2 is YSYEKL. CDR3 DNA: TGCGCCAGCAGCCAAGGAGCGGGGGGAGGATACGAGCAGTACTTC. Amino acids: CASSQGAGGGYEQYF.

This chain connects TRBV9 to TRBJ2-4, with 13 bases identical to TRBD2. Unmatched junction bases numbered 5, after V lost 0 bases and J lost 8 bases. The germline V gene encodes CDR1 SGDLS and CDR2 YYNGEE. This CDR3 spans 16 amino acids. The CDR3 reads CASSVGTSGSLDIQYF. The CDR3 DNA reads TGTGCCAGCAGCGTAGGGACTAGCGGGAGTCTTGACATTCAGTACTTC.

The chain has TRBV25-1 and TRBJ2-2; D is undetermined. This CDR3 contains 16 residues. Germline lookup yields CDR1 MGHDK and CDR2 SYGVNS. Trimming shortened V by 2 bases and J by 1 base, and 11 bases separated the two germline ends. Here the CDR3 reads CASSERVAGNTGELFF. The CDR3 DNA is TGTGCCAGCAGTGAACGGGTTGCAGGGAACACCGGGGAGCTGTTTTTT.

The chain recombines TRBV19 with TRBJ1-3; a weak D match, TRBD1 (6 bases). V was shortened by 5 bases and J by 0 bases, with 14 bases between the two germline ends. The CDR3 contains 16 residues. CDR1 is LNHDA and CDR2 is SQIVND in the germline V gene (reference sequence). The CDR3 loop is CASSPHTGNSGNTIYF. CDR3 nucleotide sequence: TGTGCCAGTAGTCCACATACAGGGAACTCTGGAAACACCATATATTTT.

The chain is built from TRBV19 and TRBJ2-1, with TRBD2 matching over 9 bases. There are 16 residues in the CDR3. The germline V gene has CDR1 LNHDA and CDR2 SQIVND (reference sequence). The V gene end was trimmed by 5 bases and the J gene end by 4 bases; junction bases not matched to a gene: 9. CDR3 DNA: TGTGCCAGTAGTCTGAACCTAGCGGGACAATACAATGAGCAGTTCTTC. This gives the protein CASSLNLAGQYNEQFF.

The chain couples TRBV18 to TRBJ2-3; no reliable D call. The germline gives CDR1 KGHSH, CDR2 LQKENI. The CDR3 is made up of 15 amino acids. The germline V and J ends were trimmed by 6 bases and 5 bases, with 18 bases remaining between them. CDR3 protein: CASSPNEGSGDTQYF. As DNA, the CDR3 is TGTGCCAGCTCCCCCAATGAAGGATCCGGAGATACGCAGTATTTT.

The rearrangement joins TRBV2 to TRBJ2-2; 10 positions agree with TRBD2. Germline lookup yields CDR1 SNHLY and CDR2 FYNNEI. CDR3 length: 15 residues. V shed 2 bases, J shed 5 bases, and the junction held 2 bases outside the gene matches. CDR3 DNA: TGTGCCAGCAGTGAAAGAGCGGGGGGGACCGGGGAGCTGTTTTTT. Its protein product is CASSERAGGTGELFF.

This chain connects TRBV7-2 to TRBJ1-2, with TRBD1 identical over 9 bases. V trimming: 1 base; J trimming: 8 bases; junction bases outside the gene matches: 5. The CDR3 has 14 amino acids. Germline-derived CDR1 and CDR2 are SGHTA and FQGNSA. CDR3 amino acids: CASSLGGQGIGYTF. CDR3 nucleotides: TGTGCCAGCAGCTTAGGGGGACAGGGAATCGGCTACACCTTC.

The chain has TRBV11-2 and TRBJ2-7; 7 nucleotides align to TRBD2. Trimming took 5 bases from V and 3 from J; bases not matched to a gene: 13. CDR3 size: 16 residues. The germline CDR1 and CDR2 sequences are SGHAT and FQNNGV. CDR3 bases: TGTGCCAGCAGCCCCTCTTTTGCGCGCGGGAGCTACGAGCAGTACGTC. Its protein product is CASSPSFARGSYEQYV.

This chain links TRBV5-4 with TRBJ1-2; D unclear. Per germline, CDR1 SGHNT and CDR2 YYREEE (reference sequence). The CDR3 totals 14 residues. V lost 4 bases and J lost 1, with 11 bases in between. The CDR3 is CASSLKTSNYGYTF. Here the CDR3 DNA reads TGTGCCAGCAGCCTAAAGACAAGTAACTATGGCTACACCTTC.

This chain uses TRBV7-2 with TRBJ1-1, with D perhaps matching TRBD1 (6 bases). CDR1 SGHTA and CDR2 FQGNSA come from the germline V gene. CDR3 length: 16 residues. V gave up 5 bases and J gave up 3 bases, with 19 bases separating them. The CDR3, as DNA: TGTGCCAGCAGCCTTCTTAGGGGGGGGGTTTACACTGAAGCTTTCTTT. Encoded protein: CASSLLRGGVYTEAFF.